The present T cell receptor (beta chain) was sequenced within a study of technical replicates of blood from a handful of donors. This CDR3 contains 15 residues. Trimming removed 2 bases from V and 4 bases from J, with 14 bases in between. Germline V gene lookup returns CDR1 MNHEY and CDR2 SVGAGI. The protocol was immunoSEQ multiplex PCR, while the TCRdb copy is restricted to in-frame clones and leaves out a portion. The sample includes over 70,000 clones, approximately 95% seen only once; the top ten take under 0.4%. This chain links TRBV6-5 with TRBJ1-2, with D possibly matching TRBD1 (6 bases). Sequenced sample: T cells isolated from PBMCs. This receptor was taken from a human donor in good health. The CDR3 sequence is CASSYGGGPAYGYTF. DNA for the CDR3: TGTGCCAGCAGTTACGGGGGGGGCCCGGCCTATGGCTACACCTTC.